The next 20 T cell receptor beta chains were all read from a single sample in a study of technical replicates of blood from several donors. Clones were sequenced by immunoSEQ multiplex PCR, and TCRdb holds only the in-frame ones, with some missing. The table lists 65,000 to 90,000 clones, about 86% of them singletons, with around 4.8% in the top ten. The specimen sequenced was PBMCs. Receptors were obtained from a human donor in good health. Some clones in this sample may be carry-over from other donors' samples.

The J gene is TRBJ2-1, the V gene TRBV11-2; 10 bases fit TRBD2. The germline gives CDR1 SGHAT, CDR2 FQNNGV. The CDR3 is 15 amino acids. J lost 2 bases, V lost 5 bases, and 3 bases had no gene match. The CDR3 here is CASSAGLAAYNEQFF. The CDR3 nucleotides are TGTGCCAGCAGCGCCGGACTAGCGGCCTACAATGAGCAGTTCTTC.

The rearrangement links TRBV10-3 to TRBJ2-5; 14 bases fit TRBD2. CDR1 and CDR2 (germline): ENHRY, SYGVKD. CDR3 length: 19 residues. The V and J ends lost 6 bases and 2 bases, in that order; junction bases with no gene match: 14. CDR3 residues: CAIRRAGGTSGRGQETQYF. The CDR3 DNA reads TGTGCCATCAGGAGGGCAGGTGGGACTAGCGGGAGAGGGCAAGAGACCCAGTACTTC.

This rearrangement joins TRBV27 to TRBJ1-1; tentative D call: TRBD1 (5 bases). Trimming pared 4 bases from V and 3 bases from J, leaving 15 bases between. Germline CDR1 MNHEY, CDR2 SMNVEV (reference sequence). This CDR3 comprises 15 residues. The CDR3 spells CASSSRQISHTEAFF. CDR3 DNA: TGTGCCAGCAGTTCCCGACAGATAAGTCACACTGAAGCTTTCTTT.

The genes are TRBV30 and TRBJ2-7; D may be TRBD2 (6 bases). The CDR3 is 12 residues long. The germline V and J ends were trimmed by 7 bases and 3 bases, with 13 bases remaining between them. The germline gives CDR1 GTSNPN, CDR2 SVGIG (reference sequence). CDR3 sequence (DNA): TGTGCCTTGGGGGGAAGCGTCTACGAGCAGTACTTC. It specifies CALGGSVYEQYF.

The V call is TRBV6-5, the J call TRBJ1-1; D may be TRBD1 (5 bases). Trimming took off 7 bases at V and 7 bases at J, with 13 bases between the two ends. CDR1 MNHEY and CDR2 SVGAGI come from the germline V gene. The CDR3 is made up of 12 amino acids. The CDR3 spells CASKTFGGEAFF. In nucleotides, the CDR3 is TGTGCCAGCAAAACGTTCGGGGGTGAAGCTTTCTTT.

The chain is built from TRBV7-3 and TRBJ1-2; D ambiguous. This CDR3 has 15 amino acids. V lost 1 base to trimming and J lost 4 bases, with 13 bases between them. Per the germline V gene, CDR1 is SGHTA and CDR2 is FQGTGA. CDR3 coding DNA: TGTGCCAGCAGCTTAAACGTAAACAGCCGCTATGGCTACACCTTC. Translation gives CASSLNVNSRYGYTF.

The chain couples TRBV30 to TRBJ1-1; a possible D gene is TRBD1 (5 bases). This CDR3 region has 13 residues. The ends were cut back, 2 bases at V and 5 bases at J, with 12 bases in the middle. Germline assignment: CDR1 GTSNPN and CDR2 SVGIG (reference sequence). The CDR3: CAWSPGSGTEAFF. Written as DNA, the CDR3 is TGTGCCTGGAGTCCTGGGTCAGGGACTGAAGCTTTCTTT.

The chain combines TRBV2 with TRBJ2-1; 9 bases are a match to TRBD2. The germline V gene encodes CDR1 SNHLY and CDR2 FYNNEI. The junction had 0 bases not matched to a gene; V was cut back by 1 base and J by 2 bases. This CDR3 has 15 residues. CDR3 residues: CASSEVAGAYNEQFF. The DNA for the CDR3 is TGTGCCAGCAGTGAAGTAGCGGGGGCCTACAATGAGCAGTTCTTC.

The genes are TRBV5-6 and TRBJ2-1, with D possibly TRBD2 on 7 matching bases. Germline V lookup: CDR1 SGHDT, CDR2 YYEEEE. The CDR3 totals 15 residues. V gave up 6 bases and J gave up 4 bases, with 17 bases separating them. The DNA for the CDR3 is TGTGCCAGCACCATGGGGGGGGCGCAGTACAATGAGCAGTTCTTC. It specifies CASTMGGAQYNEQFF. The complete variable domain, with remaining parts taken from reference TRBV5-6 and TRBJ2-1, reads DAGVTQSPTHLIKTRGQQVTLRCSPKSGHDTVSWYQQALGQGPQFIFQYYEEEERQRGNFPDRFSGHQFPNYSSELNVNALLLGDSALYLCASTMGGAQYNEQFFGPGTRLTVL.

The genes are TRBV6-1 and TRBJ2-1; 11 bases are a match to TRBD1. The CDR3 loop spans 14 amino acids. The J segment lost 9 bases and the V segment lost 4 bases, leaving 5 bases of the junction unmatched. Per germline, CDR1 MNHNS and CDR2 SASEGT. CDR3 DNA: TGTGCCAGCAGTGGGGACAGGGGGACGGTTGAGCAGTTCTTC. Protein product: CASSGDRGTVEQFF.

This clone was recorded only once. The chain couples TRBV5-6 to TRBJ2-7; D perhaps matches TRBD1 (6 bases). In germline, CDR1 is SGHDT, CDR2 YYEEEE. The V gene lost 0 bases and the J gene lost 3 bases, with 13 bases spanning the gap. CDR3 length: 15 amino acids. The CDR3 here is CASSLGTGKGYEQYF. DNA of the CDR3: TGTGCCAGCAGCTTGGGCACAGGGAAGGGCTACGAGCAGTACTTC.

The chain joins TRBV5-1 to TRBJ1-4; perhaps TRBD1 as D (6 bases). The germline V and J ends were trimmed by 4 bases and 6 bases, with 13 bases remaining between them. The CDR3 is 14 amino acids. Germline V lookup: CDR1 SGHRS, CDR2 YFSETQ. The CDR3 loop is CASSPTGPDEKLFF. The DNA of the CDR3 is TGCGCCAGCAGCCCAACAGGGCCTGATGAAAAACTGTTTTTT.

V gene TRBV18 combines with J gene TRBJ1-3; D unclear. The V and J ends lost 1 base and 2 bases respectively, with 15 bases between them. The CDR3 extends over 17 amino acids. Per germline, CDR1 KGHSH and CDR2 LQKENI. Here the CDR3 DNA reads TGTGCCAGCTCACCACAGCGCCCGGTAGAAGCTGGAAACACCATATATTTT. This codes for CASSPQRPVEAGNTIYF.

The chain recombines TRBV11-3 with TRBJ2-2; D remains unclear. In germline, CDR1 is SGHNT, CDR2 YENEEA. The CDR3 contains 12 residues. V was trimmed by 1 base and J by 6 bases, leaving 3 bases between them. Here the CDR3 DNA reads TGTGCCAGCAGCTTAGCGGCCGGGGAGCTGTTTTTT. Amino acid sequence: CASSLAAGELFF.

The J gene is TRBJ1-5, the V gene TRBV4-3, with D tentatively TRBD1 (5 bases). V gave up 0 bases and J gave up 7 bases, with 13 bases separating them. The CDR3 totals 15 residues. Germline lookup yields CDR1 LGHNA and CDR2 YSLEER. The CDR3 region is CASSQDNQGYQPQHF. The DNA for the CDR3 is TGCGCCAGCAGCCAAGATAATCAGGGATACCAGCCCCAGCATTTT.

This clone was detected only a few times. The chain recombines TRBV4-1 with TRBJ1-6; perhaps TRBD1 as D (5 bases). Trimming took off 1 base at V and 9 bases at J, with 10 bases between the two ends. This CDR3 has 14 residues. The germline V gene encodes CDR1 MGHRA and CDR2 YSYEKL. DNA for the CDR3: TGCGCCAGCAGCCAAGGGGATAGGGGTTCACCCCTCCACTTT. The encoded protein is CASSQGDRGSPLHF.

The chain is built from TRBV5-4 and TRBJ1-3, with 7 bases matching TRBD1. CDR3 length: 16 amino acids. V lost 5 bases and J lost 4; bases outside the gene matches: 12. Germline V gene data show CDR1 as SGHNT and CDR2 as YYREEE (reference sequence). CDR3 DNA: TGTGCCAGCAGATCAGCCGGGACAGAGAGGGGAAACACCATATATTTT. This translates into CASRSAGTERGNTIYF.

This chain connects TRBV5-4 to TRBJ1-1, with D perhaps matching TRBD1 (5 bases). Between the trimmed V and J ends, which lost 4 bases and 0 bases, there was a span of 16 bases. Germline-derived CDR1 and CDR2 are SGHNT and YYREEE (reference sequence). CDR3 length equals 16 residues. The CDR3 loop is CASSPGVGTLNTEAFF. The CDR3 bases are TGTGCCAGCAGCCCGGGGGTGGGCACCTTGAACACTGAAGCTTTCTTT. Filled out from reference TRBV5-4 and TRBJ1-1, the complete variable domain reads ETGVTQSPTHLIKTRGQQVTLRCSSQSGHNTVSWYQQALGQGPQFIFQYYREEENGRGNFPPRFSGLQFPNYSSELNVNALELDDSALYLCASSPGVGTLNTEAFFGQGTRLTVV.

The rearrangement joins TRBV28 to TRBJ2-7; TRBD2 agrees at 13 bases. After removal of 3 bases from V and 3 bases from J, the junction contained 8 bases not matched to a gene. The CDR3 runs 17 residues. The germline V gene encodes CDR1 MDHEN and CDR2 SYDVKM. The CDR3 spells CASSLPPGLAGSYEQYF. Here the CDR3 DNA reads TGTGCCAGCAGTTTGCCCCCGGGACTAGCGGGAAGCTACGAGCAGTACTTC.

This rearrangement joins TRBV5-4 to TRBJ2-5; 8 positions agree with TRBD1. CDR1 and CDR2 (germline): SGHNT, YYREEE (reference sequence). The trim removed 0 bases at V and 3 bases at J, leaving 7 bases unmatched. This CDR3 is built from 16 residues. CDR3 DNA: TGTGCCAGCAGCTTGGCCCGTACAGGGGGAAAAGAGACCCAGTACTTC. As protein: CASSLARTGGKETQYF.